These 2 T cell receptor beta chains came from one sample sequenced in a study of tumor-infiltrating lymphocytes in localized non-small cell lung cancer. Profiling relied on immunoSEQ multiplex PCR, and the TCRdb table lists in-frame clones only, not all of them. The table lists approximately 15,000 clones, approximately 79% of them singletons. Sequenced material: lung tumor tissue. These receptors all stem from a human donor with non-small cell lung cancer.

The J gene is TRBJ2-7, the V gene TRBV10-3, with D uncertain. Between the trimmed V and J ends, which lost 0 bases and 1 base, there was a span of 10 bases. In germline, CDR1 is ENHRY, CDR2 SYGVKD. The CDR3 covers 15 residues. The CDR3 DNA reads TGTGCCATCAGTGAGTCATCAGGCCTTTCCTACGAGCAGTACTTC. This encodes CAISESSGLSYEQYF.

The rearrangement uses TRBV7-6 and TRBJ1-2, with 8 bases fitting TRBD1. Germline V gives CDR1 SGHVS, CDR2 FNYEAQ. CDR3 length: 14 residues. Germline trimming cut 5 bases from V and 4 bases from J; bases unmatched to any gene: 6. CDR3 DNA sequence: TGTGCCAGCAGCCCAGGGGGACAGGTCTATGGCTACACCTTC. As protein: CASSPGGQVYGYTF.